This TCR beta chain was sequenced for a study of T cell responses to AZD1222 COVID-19 vaccine. Across the whole study: Investigators merged groups given second doses at roughly 4 or roughly 12 weeks.

Overall study results and limits: Most donors were white British, females outnumbered males, and clonal diversity was possibly underestimated. Two AZD1222 administrations were followed by greater Spike-specific TCR breadth and depth.

Of note for this clone: Its antigen is not known.

TCRdb's copy holds only in-frame clones and misses some; the assay was immunoSEQ multiplex PCR. The sample comprises roughly 150,000 clones, around 92% of which are singletons, and 1.3% to 1.5% rests with the top ten. This receptor was identified in an adult in good health. Sequencing was performed on peripheral blood, taken on day 0 of AZD1222 vaccination.

CDR3 sequence: CACRRTGQHPPYGYTF. Written as DNA, the CDR3 is TGTGCCTGTAGGAGGACCGGACAGCACCCTCCCTATGGCTACACCTTC. The genes are TRBV30 and TRBJ1-2, with TRBD1 as a possible D gene (6 bases). CDR1 and CDR2 from the germline V gene are GTSNPN and SVGIG (reference sequence). Trimming left V 6 bases short and J 4 bases short, with 24 bases between. The CDR3 runs to 16 residues.